This T cell receptor beta chain derives from a study of blood T cells in healthy people across ages. In this sample, this clonotype turned up many times. Its antigen is not identified. Germline V gene sequence: CDR1 LGHDT, CDR2 YNNKEL (reference sequence). This CDR3 has 14 amino acids. Trimming took 4 bases from V and 1 from J, leaving 11 bases between them. PCR was performed a second time for about 6 to 11 cycles using a sample-barcoded 5' primer and a J-beta primer mix. The template-switch adaptor, which had 12 random nucleotides, put a tag on each cDNA molecule. TCRdb used MiXCR to reprocess the 5' RACE reads, holding one entry per CDR3 protein. The top ten clones hold around 18% of a sample with about 800,000 distinct CDR3 sequences, 35% to 50% of them seen once. Study findings and constraints: A roughly linear fall in TCR beta diversity per million T cells was seen with increasing age. The study found TCR beta diversity correlated strongly with naive T cell percentage.

The receptor comes from a man older than 75 in good health. The V and J genes are TRBV3-1 and TRBJ2-7; tentative D call: TRBD2 (6 bases). Input material: blood. CDR3 DNA sequence: TGTGCCAGCAGCCCAGGGACTCGTTCCTACGAGCAGTACTTC. Its translation: CASSPGTRSYEQYF.